This entry lists 22 T cell receptor beta chains sequenced from one sample in a study of control samples from healthy donors and cancer patients (dated by TCRdb to 2019 to 2021). Library generation was performed with the immunoSEQ multiplex PCR assay. Imported from immuneACCESS, the table was reduced by TCRdb to in-frame sequences with V and J called. These copies leave out some clones; in studies compared against another copy, an unresolved V gene accounts for under half, and the cause of the remainder is not known. The sample includes about 170,000 clones, with 91% observed a single time. Clones ranked in the top ten supply over 1.2% of the sample. Sequenced: blood. The receptor source for this set is a woman aged 25 to 45 in good health.

This clone came up once. The V and J genes are TRBV4-1 and TRBJ1-4; TRBD1 might be the D (6 bases). Trimming left V 1 base short and J 2 bases short, with 11 bases between. The CDR3 runs 16 residues. Germline loops: CDR1 MGHRA, CDR2 YSYEKL. CDR3 coding DNA: TGCGCCAGCAGCCAAGCTTCGGGGGCGACTAATGAAAAACTGTTTTTT. It encodes CASSQASGATNEKLFF.

V gene TRBV6-1 combines with J gene TRBJ1-1; D remains ambiguous. This CDR3 spans 14 amino acids. Trimming removed 1 base at V and 0 bases at J, with 6 bases between. Germline loops: CDR1 MNHNS, CDR2 SASEGT. In DNA, the CDR3 is TGTGCCAGCAGTGAAGGGGTCATGAACACTGAAGCTTTCTTT. Its protein product is CASSEGVMNTEAFF.

The chain joins TRBV7-2 to TRBJ1-1, with 8 bases aligning to TRBD1. The CDR3 is 13 amino acids. Per germline, CDR1 SGHTA and CDR2 FQGNSA. The V gene end was trimmed by 4 bases and the J gene end by 5 bases; junction bases not matched to a gene: 3. This CDR3 is CASSSTGVTEAFF. The CDR3 nucleotides read TGTGCCAGCAGCTCGACAGGGGTGACTGAAGCTTTCTTT.

The chain carries TRBV5-1 and TRBJ2-1, with 11 bases lining up with TRBD1. The CDR3 length is 15 residues. V shed 3 bases and J 4 bases; nucleotides not matched to a gene: 3. Germline V gives CDR1 SGHRS, CDR2 YFSETQ. CDR3 DNA: TGCGCCAGCAGCTCCGGGGACAGGGGGTACAATGAGCAGTTCTTC. This gives the protein CASSSGDRGYNEQFF.

The V gene is TRBV6-2 or TRBV6-3, the J gene TRBJ2-7; TRBD2 aligns across 9 bases. V lost 0 bases, J lost 7 bases, and 7 bases stayed unmatched. The germline gives CDR1 MNHEY, CDR2 SVGEGT. The CDR3 is 15 residues long. Written as DNA, the CDR3 is TGTGCCAGCAGTTACTCCGCGGGAGGGCCAATTGAGCAGTACTTC. Amino acid sequence: CASSYSAGGPIEQYF.

The chain has TRBV5-8 and TRBJ2-3; 9 positions agree with TRBD2. Germline lookup yields CDR1 SGHTS and CDR2 YDEGEE. The V and J ends lost 1 base and 0 bases, in that order; junction bases with no gene match: 0. The CDR3 runs 15 residues. DNA for the CDR3: TGTGCCAGCAGCTTGCTAGCGGGGAGCACAGATACGCAGTATTTT. It yields the protein CASSLLAGSTDTQYF.

V usage is TRBV24-1 and J usage is TRBJ1-2; 8 bases match TRBD1. The CDR3 loop spans 13 amino acids. The V gene's germline CDR1 is KGHDR and CDR2 SFDVKD. Trimming removed 3 bases from V and 4 bases from J; junction bases left unmatched: 0. The chain's CDR3 is CATSDGTGYGYTF. For the CDR3, the DNA is TGTGCCACCAGTGATGGGACAGGCTATGGCTACACCTTC.

The chain combines TRBV28 with TRBJ2-7; 10 bases agree with TRBD2. There are 18 residues in the CDR3. From germline, CDR1 is MDHEN and CDR2 SYDVKM. Trimming at V came to 2 bases and at J to 0 bases, leaving 10 bases not matched to a gene. The CDR3 sequence: CASSLGTGLAASSYEQYF. The CDR3, as DNA: TGTGCCAGCAGTTTAGGAACAGGACTAGCGGCGAGCTCCTACGAGCAGTACTTC.

This CDR3 is CASSSTGGTDTQYF. Here the CDR3 DNA reads TGCGCCAGCAGTAGCACAGGGGGCACAGATACGCAGTATTTT. The V call is TRBV10-1, the J call TRBJ2-3, with 7 bases that match TRBD1. Germline loops: CDR1 WNHNN, CDR2 SYGVQD (reference sequence). V gave up 5 bases and J gave up 1 base; unmatched junction bases: 3. The CDR3 spans 14 residues.

The V and J genes are TRBV7-9 and TRBJ1-2; D perhaps matches TRBD1 (6 bases). The CDR3 is made up of 13 amino acids. V was shortened by 5 bases and J by 2 bases, with 9 bases between the two germline ends. The germline V gene encodes CDR1 SEHNR and CDR2 FQNEAQ (reference sequence). This CDR3 is CASSVQGNYGYTF. The CDR3 DNA sequence: TGTGCCAGCAGCGTCCAGGGGAACTATGGCTACACCTTC.

The chain uses TRBV27 and TRBJ2-3; 14 positions agree with TRBD2. Looked up from germline, CDR1 is MNHEY and CDR2 is SMNVEV (reference sequence). CDR3 size: 14 residues. The trim removed 6 bases at V and 6 bases at J, leaving 2 bases unmatched. CDR3 residues: CASRGLAGVDTQYF. The CDR3 nucleotides are TGTGCCAGCAGGGGACTAGCGGGAGTGGATACGCAGTATTTT.

CDR3: CASSQDRVGNQPQHF. As DNA, the CDR3 is TGTGCCAGCAGCCAAGACAGGGTCGGCAATCAGCCCCAGCATTTT. The chain has TRBV7-9 and TRBJ1-5; 7 bases match TRBD1. The V segment lost 5 bases and the J segment 2 bases; nucleotides outside the gene matches: 6. Germline V lookup: CDR1 SEHNR, CDR2 FQNEAQ (reference sequence). The CDR3 consists of 15 residues.

The chain joins TRBV30 to TRBJ1-5; D unclear. The CDR3 is 17 amino acids. CDR1 is GTSNPN and CDR2 is SVGIG in the germline V gene (reference sequence). Trimming removed 0 bases from V and 0 bases from J, with 15 bases in between. CDR3 sequence (DNA): TGTGCCTGGAGTGTACCCCAGATGACTTATAGCAATCAGCCCCAGCATTTT. The encoded protein is CAWSVPQMTYSNQPQHF.

This chain joins TRBV28 and TRBJ1-6; TRBD1 might be the D (6 bases). CDR3 length: 15 amino acids. Germline lookup yields CDR1 MDHEN and CDR2 SYDVKM. V was cut by 2 bases and J by 7 bases, with 12 bases left in between. DNA for the CDR3: TGTGCCAGCAGTTTAGGGGGGGCGAGGAATTCACCCCTCCACTTT. It is translated as CASSLGGARNSPLHF.

This chain joins TRBV7-3 and TRBJ2-7; D ambiguous. The CDR3 runs to 15 residues. V lost 5 bases to trimming and J lost 0 bases, with 14 bases between them. Germline CDR1 is SGHTA and CDR2 is FQGTGA. The CDR3 DNA is TGTGCCAGCAGCGCCCGGGTCTTAAGCTCCTACGAGCAGTACTTC. Its protein is CASSARVLSSYEQYF.

This chain connects TRBV14 to TRBJ1-1; 8 nucleotides match TRBD1. Germline CDR1 is SGHDN and CDR2 is FVKESK. The CDR3 contains 15 residues. Trimming removed 4 bases from V and 4 bases from J; junction bases left unmatched: 8. The CDR3 region is CASSPWQGASTEAFF. DNA of the CDR3: TGTGCCAGCAGCCCCTGGCAGGGGGCGAGCACTGAAGCTTTCTTT.

The sample holds one count of this clone. V and J are TRBV6-5 and TRBJ2-2; TRBD1 agrees at 8 bases. Trimming took 6 bases from V and 1 from J; bases not matched to a gene: 4. The CDR3 is 15 amino acids. CDR1 MNHEY and CDR2 SVGAGI come from the germline V gene. The CDR3 loop is CASRRTGRNTGELFF. In DNA form, the CDR3 reads TGTGCCAGCAGGAGGACAGGGCGGAACACCGGGGAGCTGTTTTTT.

This clone was counted only a few times. This chain links TRBV6-1 with TRBJ1-1; TRBD1 is a possible D gene (5 bases). V lost 1 base and J lost 0, with 21 bases in between. In germline, CDR1 is MNHNS, CDR2 SASEGT. The CDR3 is 19 residues long. For the CDR3, the DNA is TGTGCCAGCAGTGAAGGAATCTCCGGGACGTGGTTACTGAACACTGAAGCTTTCTTT. It codes for CASSEGISGTWLLNTEAFF.

V is TRBV28 and J is TRBJ2-1, with TRBD2 identical over 11 bases. The CDR3 spans 16 residues. The germline CDR1 and CDR2 sequences are MDHEN and SYDVKM. J was trimmed by 8 bases and V by 3 bases; bases with no gene match: 9. CDR3 nucleotides: TGTGCCAGCAGTTTCCTAACTAGCGGGAGTTGGGATGAGCAGTTCTTC. Protein sequence: CASSFLTSGSWDEQFF.

V is TRBV19 and J is TRBJ2-2; possible D gene TRBD1, 6 bases. V lost 0 bases to trimming and J lost 5 bases, with 7 bases between them. Germline lookup yields CDR1 LNHDA and CDR2 SQIVND (reference sequence). This CDR3 region has 14 residues. CDR3 DNA: TGTGCCAGTAGTATAGAGGGGGCTACCGGGGAGCTGTTTTTT. Translating gives CASSIEGATGELFF.

This clone showed up just once. This chain connects TRBV21-1 to TRBJ2-7; TRBD1, the D gene given by the table, was not confirmed from the DNA. TRBV21-1 is shown as a pseudogene. This CDR3 region has 14 residues. DNA for the CDR3: TGTGCCAGCAGCGACCGGGACAGGGGAGGCGAGCAGTACTTC. This gives the protein CASSDRDRGGEQYF.

Of note for this clone: A read error may produce the germline difference seen at one junction end. The rearrangement joins TRBV5-1 to TRBJ2-7; TRBD1 matches 9 bases. CDR1 and CDR2 from the germline V gene are SGHRS and YFSETQ. This CDR3 has 15 amino acids. CDR3 nucleotides: TGCGTCAGCAGCGGACCCGGGACAGGGTTCTACGAGCAGTACTTC. Amino acids: CVSSGPGTGFYEQYF.